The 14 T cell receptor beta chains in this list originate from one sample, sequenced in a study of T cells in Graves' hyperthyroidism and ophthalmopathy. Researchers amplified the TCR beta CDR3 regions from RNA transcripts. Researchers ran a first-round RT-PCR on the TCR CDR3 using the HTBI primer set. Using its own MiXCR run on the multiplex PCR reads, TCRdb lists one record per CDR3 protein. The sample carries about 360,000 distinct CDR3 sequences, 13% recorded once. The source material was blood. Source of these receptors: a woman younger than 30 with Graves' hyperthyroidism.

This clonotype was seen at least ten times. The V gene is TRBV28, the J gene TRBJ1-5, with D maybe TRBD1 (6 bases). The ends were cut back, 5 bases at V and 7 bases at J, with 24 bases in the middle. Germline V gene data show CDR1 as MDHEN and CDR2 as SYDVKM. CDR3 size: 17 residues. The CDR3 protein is CASSLPRTVTIPQPQHF. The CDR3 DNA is TGTGCCAGCAGTCTACCCAGGACAGTAACCATCCCCCAGCCCCAGCATTTT.

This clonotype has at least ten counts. CDR3 in amino acids: CASSSFLAGKNEQFF. Written as DNA, the CDR3 is TGTGCCAGCAGCTCGTTCCTAGCGGGTAAAAATGAGCAGTTCTTC. The chain uses TRBV13 and TRBJ2-1; 8 nucleotides agree with TRBD2. After removal of 4 bases from V and 7 bases from J, the junction contained 9 bases not matched to a gene. Germline lookup yields CDR1 PRHDT and CDR2 FYEKMQ (reference sequence). The CDR3 consists of 15 residues.

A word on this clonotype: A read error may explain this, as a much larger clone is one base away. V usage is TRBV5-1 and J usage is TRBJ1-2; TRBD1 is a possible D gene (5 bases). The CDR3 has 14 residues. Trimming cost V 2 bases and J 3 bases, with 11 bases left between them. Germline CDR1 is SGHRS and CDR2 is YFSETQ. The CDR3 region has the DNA TGCGCCAGCAGCTTTGAGGCGGGGGACTATGGCTACACCTTC. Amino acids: CASSFEAGDYGYTF.

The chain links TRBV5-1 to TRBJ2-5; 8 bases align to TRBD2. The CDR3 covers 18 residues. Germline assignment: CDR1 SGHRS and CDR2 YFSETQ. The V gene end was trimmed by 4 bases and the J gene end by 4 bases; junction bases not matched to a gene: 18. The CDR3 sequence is CASSPGLASTAFSETQYF. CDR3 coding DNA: TGCGCCAGCAGCCCTGGACTAGCCTCAACAGCGTTCTCAGAGACCCAGTACTTC.

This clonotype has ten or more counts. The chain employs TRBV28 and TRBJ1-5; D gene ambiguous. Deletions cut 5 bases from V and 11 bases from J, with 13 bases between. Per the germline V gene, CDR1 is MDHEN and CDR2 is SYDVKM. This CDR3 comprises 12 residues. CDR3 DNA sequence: TGTGCCAGCAGTCCAGACTGGCAAGCCCAGCATTTT. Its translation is CASSPDWQAQHF.

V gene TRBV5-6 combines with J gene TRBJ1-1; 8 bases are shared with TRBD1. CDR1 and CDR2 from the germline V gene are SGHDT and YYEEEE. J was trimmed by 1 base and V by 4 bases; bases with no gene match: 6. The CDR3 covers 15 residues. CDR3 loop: CASSPDTGGNTEAFF. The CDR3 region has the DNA TGTGCCAGCAGCCCAGACACAGGGGGGAACACTGAAGCTTTCTTT.

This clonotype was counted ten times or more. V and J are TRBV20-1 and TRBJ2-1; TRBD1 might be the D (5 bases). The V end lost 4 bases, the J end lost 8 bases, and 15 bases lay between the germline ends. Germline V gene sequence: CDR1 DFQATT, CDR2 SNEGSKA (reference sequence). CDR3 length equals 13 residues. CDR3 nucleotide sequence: TGCAGTGCTATGGGGCAGTGGGGCTATGAGCAGTTCTTC. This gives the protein CSAMGQWGYEQFF.

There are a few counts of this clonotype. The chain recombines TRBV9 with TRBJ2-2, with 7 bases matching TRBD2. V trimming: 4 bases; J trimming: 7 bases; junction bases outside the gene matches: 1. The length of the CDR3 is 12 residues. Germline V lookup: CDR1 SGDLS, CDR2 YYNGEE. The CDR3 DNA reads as TGTGCCAGCAGCTTAGCGGGCGGGGAGCTGTTTTTT. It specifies CASSLAGGELFF.

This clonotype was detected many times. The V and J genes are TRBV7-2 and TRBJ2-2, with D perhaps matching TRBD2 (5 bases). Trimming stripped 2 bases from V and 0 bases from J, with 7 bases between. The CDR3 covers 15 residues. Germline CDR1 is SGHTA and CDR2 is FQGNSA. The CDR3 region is CASSLKRSNTGELFF. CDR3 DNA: TGTGCCAGCAGCTTAAAGCGGTCGAACACCGGGGAGCTGTTTTTT.

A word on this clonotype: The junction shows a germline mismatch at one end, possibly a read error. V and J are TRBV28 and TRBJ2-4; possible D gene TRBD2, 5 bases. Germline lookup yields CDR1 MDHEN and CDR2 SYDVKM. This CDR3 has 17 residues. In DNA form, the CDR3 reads TGTGCCTGCAGTTTTGACGTGTCGGACGGGGTGGGAAACATTCAGTACTTC. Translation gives CACSFDVSDGVGNIQYF.

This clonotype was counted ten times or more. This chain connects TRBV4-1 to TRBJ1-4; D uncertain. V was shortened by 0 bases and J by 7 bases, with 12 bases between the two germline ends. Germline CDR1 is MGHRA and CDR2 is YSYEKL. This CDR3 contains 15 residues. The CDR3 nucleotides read TGCGCCAGCAGCCAAGAGTCCGCACCCGCTGAAAAACTGTTTTTT. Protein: CASSQESAPAEKLFF.

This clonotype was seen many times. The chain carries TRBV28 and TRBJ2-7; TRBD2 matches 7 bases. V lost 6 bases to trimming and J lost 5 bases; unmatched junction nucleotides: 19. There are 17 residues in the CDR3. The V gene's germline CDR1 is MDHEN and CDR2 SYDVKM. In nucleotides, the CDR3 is TGTGCCAGCAGGGAGAGGGGACTAACAATAAGGAGAAACGAGCAGTACTTC. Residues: CASRERGLTIRRNEQYF.

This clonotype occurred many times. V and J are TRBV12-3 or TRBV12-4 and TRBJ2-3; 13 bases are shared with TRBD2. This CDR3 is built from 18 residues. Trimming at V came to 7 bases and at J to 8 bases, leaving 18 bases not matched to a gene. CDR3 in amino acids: CASTFSPLAGGLRGTQYF. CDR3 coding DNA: TGTGCCAGCACTTTCTCCCCACTAGCGGGAGGGTTAAGGGGTACGCAGTATTTT.

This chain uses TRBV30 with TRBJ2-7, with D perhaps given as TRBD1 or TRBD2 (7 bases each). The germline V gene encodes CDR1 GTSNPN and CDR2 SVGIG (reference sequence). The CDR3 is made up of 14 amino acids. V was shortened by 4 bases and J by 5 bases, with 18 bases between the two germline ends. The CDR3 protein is CAWTNQGGGHEQYF. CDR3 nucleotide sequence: TGTGCCTGGACCAACCAGGGGGGGGGCCACGAGCAGTACTTC.